The 23 T cell receptor beta chains below all came from one sample that was sequenced in a study of blood T cell repertoires in COVID-19. Sequenced by immunoSEQ multiplex PCR; TCRdb stores in-frame clones only, minus some. The data show fewer than 150,000 clones, approximately 80% seen once. The sample consisted of peripheral blood. The receptor set was obtained from a human donor in a cohort sampled during active COVID-19.

The chain combines TRBV9 with TRBJ2-3; 7 bases are shared with TRBD1. The V gene end was trimmed by 3 bases and the J gene end by 2 bases; junction bases not matched to a gene: 6. The germline V gene has CDR1 SGDLS and CDR2 YYNGEE. CDR3 length: 15 amino acids. DNA for the CDR3: TGTGCCAGCAGCGCCCTCGGACAGGTCACAGATACGCAGTATTTT. Its protein is CASSALGQVTDTQYF. The full variable domain, its missing parts supplied by reference TRBV9 and TRBJ2-3, is DSGVTQTPKHLITATGQRVTLRCSPRSGDLSVYWYQQSLDQGLQFLIQYYNGEERAKGNILERFSAQQFPDLHSELNLSSLELGDSALYFCASSALGQVTDTQYFGPGTRLTVL.

The chain employs TRBV7-9 and TRBJ1-2; no definite D call. This CDR3 has 15 residues. CDR1 and CDR2 from the germline V gene are SEHNR and FQNEAQ (reference sequence). With 1 base removed from V and 4 bases from J, the gap between germline ends came to 13 bases. CDR3 nucleotides: TGTGCCAGCAGCTTAGGAGGGCCTCAAAGCTATGGCTACACCTTC. As protein: CASSLGGPQSYGYTF.

This chain connects TRBV9 to TRBJ2-7, with TRBD1 matching 8 bases. This CDR3 region has 15 residues. Germline loops: CDR1 SGDLS, CDR2 YYNGEE. The ends lost 4 bases at V and 6 bases at J; junction bases unmatched: 12. This CDR3 reads CASSIGQGNGGEQYF. Written as DNA, the CDR3 is TGTGCCAGCAGCATTGGACAGGGCAATGGTGGCGAGCAGTACTTC.

J is TRBJ2-5 and V is TRBV30; a possible D gene is TRBD1 (5 bases). V was shortened by 3 bases and J by 5 bases, with 13 bases between the two germline ends. This CDR3 contains 13 residues. Germline V gene sequence: CDR1 GTSNPN, CDR2 SVGIG (reference sequence). The CDR3 here is CAWRFMGPETQYF. CDR3 DNA sequence: TGTGCCTGGAGATTCATGGGGCCGGAGACCCAGTACTTC.

The chain carries TRBV25-1 and TRBJ1-1; no clear D gene. V gave up 4 bases and J gave up 11 bases, with 14 bases separating them. CDR1 is MGHDK, CDR2 SYGVNS, per germline. CDR3 length: 12 amino acids. The CDR3 reads CASSAWGAMAFF. CDR3 bases: TGTGCCAGCAGTGCGTGGGGAGCTATGGCTTTCTTT.

J is TRBJ1-3 and V is TRBV4-3, with 9 positions matching TRBD1. The CDR3 has 16 amino acids. Germline CDR1 reads LGHNA; CDR2 reads YSLEER. J gave up 2 bases and V 3 bases, and 5 bases lay outside the gene matches. For the CDR3, the DNA is TGCGCCAGCAGCCAGACTACAGGGGGCCCTGGAAACACCATATATTTT. It translates to CASSQTTGGPGNTIYF.

This rearrangement joins TRBV3-1 (or the pseudogene TRBV3-2) to TRBJ2-2, with D tentatively TRBD1 (6 bases). Germline assignment: CDR1 LGHDT and CDR2 YNNKEL (reference sequence). Trimming shortened V by 0 bases and J by 5 bases, and 13 bases separated the two germline ends. CDR3 size: 16 residues. The CDR3 protein is CASSQDTGHWTGELFF. CDR3 sequence (DNA): TGTGCCAGCAGCCAAGATACGGGACATTGGACCGGGGAGCTGTTTTTT.

The V and J genes are TRBV27 and TRBJ2-1; possibly TRBD2 for D (6 bases). Trimming removed 1 base from V and 8 bases from J, with 15 bases in between. The germline V gene has CDR1 MNHEY and CDR2 SMNVEV (reference sequence). CDR3 length: 15 residues. In DNA form, the CDR3 reads TGTGCCAGCAGTTTATTCGACCCTAGCGTGCATGAGCAGTTCTTC. Translated, it gives CASSLFDPSVHEQFF.

The chain uses TRBV11-1 and TRBJ1-2; 9 bases are a match to TRBD1. The CDR3 extends over 15 amino acids. CDR1 is SGHAT, CDR2 FQDESV, per germline (reference sequence). V shed 5 bases, J shed 8 bases, and the junction held 12 bases outside the gene matches. CDR3 amino acids: CASSPRGQGTRGYTF. The CDR3 DNA follows: TGTGCCAGCAGCCCACGGGGACAGGGCACTCGAGGCTACACCTTC.

The V gene is TRBV7-2, the J gene TRBJ2-7, with D perhaps matching TRBD2 (6 bases). The germline V and J ends were trimmed by 1 base and 1 base, with 11 bases remaining between them. The CDR3 runs 15 residues. CDR1 and CDR2 (germline): SGHTA, FQGNSA. In nucleotides, the CDR3 is TGTGCCAGCAGCTTAGGGGGCGGAGGGTCCTACGAGCAGTACTTC. Residues: CASSLGGGGSYEQYF.

A single count supports this clone. The gene calls are TRBV6-5 and TRBJ2-5; a weak D match, TRBD1 (5 bases). The CDR3 contains 13 residues. V was shortened by 2 bases and J by 7 bases, with 11 bases between the two germline ends. Germline CDR1 and CDR2: MNHEY and SVGAGI. CDR3 DNA: TGTGCCAGCAGTTACATCAGGGTGGGGACCCAGTACTTC. Translating it yields CASSYIRVGTQYF.

The CDR3 region is CASSRQGSYEQYF. The CDR3, as DNA: TGTGCCAGCAGCCGACAGGGAAGCTACGAGCAGTACTTC. V gene TRBV7-8 combines with J gene TRBJ2-7; 7 bases map to TRBD1. V trimming: 5 bases; J trimming: 3 bases; junction bases outside the gene matches: 4. CDR1 SGHVS and CDR2 FQNEAQ come from the germline V gene. The CDR3 is made up of 13 amino acids.

The chain recombines TRBV4-1 with TRBJ2-7; the D gene is possibly TRBD2 (5 bases). Germline V gives CDR1 MGHRA, CDR2 YSYEKL. The CDR3 runs 16 residues. Trimming shortened V by 0 bases and J by 0 bases, and 12 bases separated the two germline ends. CDR3: CASSQEEAVISYEQYF. In DNA, the CDR3 is TGCGCCAGCAGCCAAGAGGAGGCGGTAATCTCCTACGAGCAGTACTTC.

The V call is TRBV4-1, the J call TRBJ2-5, with 8 bases fitting TRBD2. The CDR3 runs 16 residues. Losses at the gene ends were 2 bases for V and 1 base for J; bases not matched to a gene: 6. Germline-derived CDR1 and CDR2 are MGHRA and YSYEKL. CDR3 nucleotide sequence: TGCGCCAGCAGCCAATTGGCGGGGGGTCTCCAAGAGACCCAGTACTTC. It encodes CASSQLAGGLQETQYF.

The V and J genes are TRBV9 and TRBJ2-3, with TRBD2 as a possible D gene (6 bases). From germline, CDR1 is SGDLS and CDR2 YYNGEE. This CDR3 has 13 residues. Trimming stripped 5 bases from V and 2 bases from J, with 9 bases between. The CDR3 coding sequence is TGTGCCAGCAGTCGCGGGACCACAGATACGCAGTATTTT. Residues: CASSRGTTDTQYF.

This clone has a handful of counts. The genes are TRBV6-2 or TRBV6-3 and TRBJ2-1; 8 bases agree with TRBD2. The CDR3 length is 14 residues. Germline CDR1 and CDR2: MNHEY and SVGEGT. Trimming removed 0 bases from V and 13 bases from J; junction bases left unmatched: 8. CDR3 DNA sequence: TGTGCCAGCAGTTACTCGACCGGGGGGGCCAAACAGTTCTTC. Translation: CASSYSTGGAKQFF.

The rearrangement links TRBV6-1 to TRBJ1-1; a weak D match, TRBD1 (5 bases). CDR3 length equals 14 residues. CDR1 and CDR2 from the germline V gene are MNHNS and SASEGT. Trimming shortened V by 0 bases and J by 3 bases, and 8 bases separated the two germline ends. CDR3 in amino acids: CASSEAAGYTEAFF. The DNA of the CDR3 is TGTGCCAGCAGTGAAGCGGCAGGGTACACTGAAGCTTTCTTT.

This clone was picked up one time. In nucleotides, the CDR3 is TGCGCCAGCAGCTTGGCCCGGGGGGACACAGATACGCAGTATTTT. This gives the protein CASSLARGDTDTQYF. The J gene is TRBJ2-3, the V gene TRBV5-1, with TRBD2 matching 7 bases. V gave up 0 bases and J gave up 2 bases; unmatched junction bases: 3. CDR1 and CDR2 from the germline V gene are SGHRS and YFSETQ. This CDR3 spans 15 amino acids. Supplemented by reference TRBV5-1 and TRBJ2-3, the full variable domain reads KAGVTQTPRYLIKTRGQQVTLSCSPISGHRSVSWYQQTPGQGLQFLFEYFSETQRNKGNFPGRFSGRQFSNSRSEMNVSTLELGDSALYLCASSLARGDTDTQYFGPGTRLTVL.

This clone was detected only once. The CDR3 here is CASSRDTYNYGYTF. The CDR3 DNA is TGTGCCAGCAGCCGGGACACCTATAACTATGGCTACACCTTC. This chain joins TRBV6-2 or TRBV6-3 and TRBJ1-2; D is possibly TRBD1 (6 bases). The germline gives CDR1 MNHEY, CDR2 SVGEGT. Trimming shortened V by 6 bases and J by 1 base, and 12 bases separated the two germline ends. The length of the CDR3 is 14 residues.

This chain joins TRBV10-3 and TRBJ1-1; TRBD1 matches at 9 bases. CDR1 is ENHRY and CDR2 is SYGVKD in the germline V gene. The CDR3 totals 15 residues. The V gene end was trimmed by 6 bases and the J gene end by 0 bases; junction bases not matched to a gene: 5. The DNA of the CDR3 is TGTGCCATCAGGGGGGGACAGGGAATGAACACTGAAGCTTTCTTT. It specifies CAIRGGQGMNTEAFF.

The chain couples TRBV4-1 to TRBJ2-3; 11 nucleotides agree with TRBD2. The V segment lost 4 bases and the J segment 7 bases; nucleotides outside the gene matches: 13. CDR3 length equals 17 residues. Germline loops: CDR1 MGHRA, CDR2 YSYEKL. The CDR3 DNA follows: TGCGCCAGCAGCCCGACCAATAGCGGGGGGGAACTCAATACGCAGTATTTT. Its protein is CASSPTNSGGELNTQYF.

This clone appeared once. The rearrangement links TRBV4-3 to TRBJ1-1, with TRBD1 matching 8 bases. The V gene end was trimmed by 0 bases and the J gene end by 4 bases; junction bases not matched to a gene: 4. Germline V CDR1 and CDR2: LGHNA, YSLEER. CDR3 length: 15 residues. DNA of the CDR3: TGCGCCAGCAGCCAAGAGGCCAGGGGGCCCACTGAAGCTTTCTTT. Translation gives CASSQEARGPTEAFF.

A note on this clone: The junction departs from germline at one end; a sequencing error may be responsible. V is TRBV7-7 and J is TRBJ2-1; TRBD2 matches 11 bases. The germline CDR1 and CDR2 sequences are SSHAT and FNYEAQ (reference sequence). The CDR3 is made up of 15 amino acids. The CDR3 bases are TGTGCTAGCAGCGAACTAGCGGGAGCGTACAATGAGCAGTTCTTC. Amino acids: CASSELAGAYNEQFF.